This TCR beta chain comes out of a study of blood T cell repertoires in COVID-19. Participant ages covered about 18 to 95 years across some 25 US areas. Grouping used clinical history reported by participants in a survey and questionnaire. The CDR3 is 14 residues long. V was trimmed by 0 bases and J by 3 bases, leaving 8 bases between them. Germline V gene sequence: CDR1 SGHNT, CDR2 YYREEE (reference sequence). The authors' processing: Estimates of nucleated cell counts were drawn from the amplification of reference gene primers. Produced via immunoSEQ multiplex PCR; TCRdb's table is partial and in-frame only. That table furnishes V, J and clone size, whereas the DNA furnished D and trimming. The data show about 250,000 clones, about 82% seen once.

Material: PBMCs or T cells enriched from blood (not recorded which). The sequence was collected from a woman between 50 and 59 years old with acute COVID-19. J is TRBJ2-3 and V is TRBV5-4; a weak D match, TRBD2 (5 bases). CDR3 sequence: CASSLVTGTDTQYF. CDR3 DNA: TGTGCCAGCAGCTTGGTGACGGGAACAGATACGCAGTATTTT.